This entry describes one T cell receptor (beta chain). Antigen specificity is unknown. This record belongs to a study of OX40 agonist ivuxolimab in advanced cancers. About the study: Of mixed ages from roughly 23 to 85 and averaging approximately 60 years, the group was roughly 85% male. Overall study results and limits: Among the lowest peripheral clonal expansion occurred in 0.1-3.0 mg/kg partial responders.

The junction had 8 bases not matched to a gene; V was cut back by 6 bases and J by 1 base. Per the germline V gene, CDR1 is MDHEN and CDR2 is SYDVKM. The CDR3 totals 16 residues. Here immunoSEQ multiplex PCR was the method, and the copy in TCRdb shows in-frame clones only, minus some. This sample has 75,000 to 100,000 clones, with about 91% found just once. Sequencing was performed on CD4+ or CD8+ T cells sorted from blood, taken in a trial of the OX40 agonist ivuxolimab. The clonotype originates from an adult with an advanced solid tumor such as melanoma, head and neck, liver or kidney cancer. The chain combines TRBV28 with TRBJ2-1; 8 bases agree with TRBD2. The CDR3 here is CASRVTSGGSYNEQFF. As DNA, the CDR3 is TGTGCCAGCAGAGTCACTAGCGGAGGGTCCTACAATGAGCAGTTCTTC.